Listed here are 2 T cell receptor beta chains from one sample, sequenced in a study of cytomegalovirus exposure and HLA in healthy donors. Primers: 60 Vbeta forward and 13 Jbeta reverse. Here immunoSEQ multiplex PCR was the method, and the copy in TCRdb shows in-frame clones only, minus some. The repertoire holds 100,000 to 150,000 clones, with more than 60% as singletons. Sequencing input: PBMCs. The receptors here all came from a woman aged 18 to 35 in good health and CMV-seronegative.

J is TRBJ2-7 and V is TRBV25-1; D uncertain. This CDR3 region has 11 residues. V shed 5 bases and J shed 6 bases, with 8 bases lying between them. CDR1 is MGHDK, CDR2 SYGVNS, per germline. The CDR3 is CASSNTVEQYF. The DNA for the CDR3 is TGTGCCAGCAGTAACACCGTCGAGCAGTACTTC.

The chain employs TRBV4-2 and TRBJ1-2; TRBD1 matches 8 bases. The junction had 19 bases not matched to a gene; V was cut back by 8 bases and J by 8 bases. This CDR3 is built from 16 residues. From germline, CDR1 is LGHNA and CDR2 YNFKEQ. The CDR3 here is CASGDSGTGVLRGYTF. The CDR3 coding sequence is TGTGCCAGCGGCGATTCCGGGACAGGAGTTCTAAGAGGCTACACCTTC.